The sequence of this T cell receptor beta chain was determined in a study of blood T cell repertoires in COVID-19. Original data processing: Estimation of nucleated cell counts relied on the amplification of reference gene primers. The repertoire was sequenced with immunoSEQ multiplex PCR; TCRdb's copy has only in-frame clones and lacks some. Clone size and V and J calls were adopted from that table, with D and trimming inferred from the DNA. Of just over 150,000 clones in the sample, roughly 90% were seen once. CDR1 is MNHEY, CDR2 SMNVEV, per germline (reference sequence). V was cut by 7 bases and J by 6 bases, with 16 bases left in between. CDR3 size: 14 residues.

The chain recombines TRBV27 with TRBJ2-1; TRBD2 might be the D (5 bases). The source material was peripheral blood. The receptor was isolated from a man aged 30 to 39 with COVID-19, enrolled during active disease. CDR3 in DNA: TGTGCCAGCACCACCGAGCCGGGGTTCAATGAGCAGTTCTTC. The encoded protein is CASTTEPGFNEQFF.